This T cell receptor (beta chain) came from a study of response to subunit inactivated influenza vaccine (dated by TCRdb to the late 2010s). For the wider study: The study used deep quantitative T cell receptor repertoire profiling to track responses to a trivalent subunit inactivated influenza vaccine. Beyond this particular receptor, the publication reports: The authors proposed that each seasonal influenza vaccination may bring in only a limited number of new T cells.

Libraries were constructed by RT-PCR. Sequencing was carried out with an Illumina HiSeq 2500. TCRdb reprocessing: public reads trimmed at Q25 with fastp, clones called with MiXCR, in-frame beta chains kept. Each record represents a unique CDR3 protein, reported with the most common genes and DNA among its rows. In all, the sample holds some 500,000 distinct CDR3 sequences, and roughly 27% of those were seen once. Jointly, the top ten make up over 1.5% of the sample. Counted from cysteine to phenylalanine, this CDR3 has 16 amino acids. This entry keeps only the CDR3 DNA: 48 bases, framed from base 1. Trimmed from V: 5 bases; trimmed from J: 2 bases; junction bases lacking a gene match: 6. CDR1 and CDR2 are drawn from the germline V gene (reference sequence): SEHNR, FQNEAQ. This clonotype was found a few times. The specificity of this receptor is unknown. The record has no base qualities; no much larger clone is one base away.

This TCR was sampled from a man between 45 and 60 years old who received an inactivated influenza vaccine. Donor details come from another sample of the same person, matched by shared clones. The chain uses TRBV7-9 and TRBJ2-3; the junction holds 11 bases that match TRBD2. Sequenced material: CD4+ T cells sorted from PBMCs, taken about 5 days after vaccination. The DNA is as follows: TGTGCCAGCAGCAGGAATAGCGGGGGGGCCACAGATACGCAGTATTTT. It translates to CASSRNSGGATDTQYF.